The T cell receptor beta chain under discussion was sequenced for a study of early T cells in non-severe SARS-CoV-2 infection. MiXCR, run by TCRdb on the 5' RACE reads, gives a single entry per CDR3 protein. The profile covers roughly 86,000 distinct CDR3 sequences, with 6% to 7% appearing a single time and roughly 8% taken by the ten largest. The CDR3 sequence is 15 residues long. V was shortened by 6 bases and J by 4 bases, with 15 bases between the two germline ends. Germline CDR1 is SNHLY and CDR2 is FYNNEI. The chain has TRBV2 and TRBJ2-2; D might be TRBD2 (5 bases). This clonotype was obtained from an adult who was a healthcare worker with PCR-confirmed SARS-CoV-2 infection or an uninfected control (not recorded which). Sequencing used whole blood. The CDR3 DNA follows: TGTGCCAGCAGCGAAAGAGGGATCAGCACCGGGGAGCTGTTTTTT. It specifies CASSERGISTGELFF.